The 14 T cell receptor beta chains reported below all come from one sample, sequenced in a study of T cell repertoires in cytomegalovirus infection. TCRdb reprocessed the reads via MiXCR and lists one record per CDR3 protein. The sample has roughly 200,000 distinct CDR3 sequences, roughly 17% seen once. The sample was CD8+ T cells from PBMCs. The origin of the receptors is a human donor in good health (CMV status not recorded). Some clones in this sample may be carry-over from other donors' samples.

The chain employs TRBV2 and TRBJ2-7; D might be TRBD1 or TRBD2, each matching 5 bases. CDR1 and CDR2 (germline): SNHLY, FYNNEI. The CDR3 spans 15 residues. Trimming removed 0 bases at V and 3 bases at J, with 12 bases between. The CDR3: CASSEALWDGYEQYF. The CDR3, as DNA: TGTGCCAGCAGTGAAGCATTGTGGGACGGCTACGAGCAGTACTTC.

This clonotype was seen a few times. The chain combines TRBV6-6 with TRBJ2-1; 8 bases map to TRBD2. In germline, CDR1 is MNHNY, CDR2 SVGAGI (reference sequence). V lost 2 bases to trimming and J lost 3 bases; unmatched junction nucleotides: 6. CDR3 size: 16 residues. The CDR3 bases are TGTGCCAGCAGTTACCCTACTAGCGGCTTCTACAATGAGCAGTTCTTC. Residues: CASSYPTSGFYNEQFF.

This clonotype was counted between two and nine times. V gene TRBV7-6 combines with J gene TRBJ1-4; TRBD1 is a possible D gene (5 bases). From germline, CDR1 is SGHVS and CDR2 FNYEAQ. This CDR3 comprises 18 residues. The germline V and J ends were trimmed by 4 bases and 8 bases, with 26 bases remaining between them. CDR3 in amino acids: CASSSLSTLRGGREKLFF. In nucleotides, the CDR3 is TGTGCCAGCAGCTCCCTCTCGACCCTGAGGGGAGGTAGGGAAAAACTGTTTTTT.

The chain combines TRBV27 with TRBJ2-7, with D possibly matching TRBD2 (6 bases). This CDR3 comprises 18 residues. Germline CDR1 and CDR2: MNHEY and SMNVEV (reference sequence). V was shortened by 5 bases and J by 0 bases, with 23 bases between the two germline ends. The CDR3 DNA follows: TGTGCCAGCAGTGAAGGGACGCTTACTAGCCGGGGCTCCTACGAGCAGTACTTC. Translation gives CASSEGTLTSRGSYEQYF.

A word on this clonotype: A clone one base away is much larger, so this may be a read error. The DNA of the CDR3 is TGTGCCAGCAACTTACGGGGACACTTAGAAGGAAACACCATATATTTT. Its translation is CASNLRGHLEGNTIYF. This chain links TRBV5-2 with TRBJ1-3; TRBD1, the table's D call, was not compared with the DNA. TRBV5-2 is a listed pseudogene. The CDR3 has 16 amino acids.

This clonotype was detected a few times. The chain joins TRBV7-9 to TRBJ1-1; the D is unclear. Germline CDR1 is SEHNR and CDR2 is FQNEAQ (reference sequence). The CDR3 sequence is 14 residues long. Trimming shortened V by 4 bases and J by 3 bases, and 12 bases separated the two germline ends. The CDR3 bases are TGTGCCAGCAGCTCTGAGTTAGATCACACTGAAGCTTTCTTT. Translation: CASSSELDHTEAFF.

The table lists this clonotype with a few counts. The rearrangement uses TRBV11-2 and TRBJ2-6; maybe TRBD1 (6 bases). Germline assignment: CDR1 SGHAT and CDR2 FQNNGV. This CDR3 comprises 13 residues. V was clipped by 1 base and J by 14 bases, with 12 bases between them. In DNA, the CDR3 is TGTGCCAGCAGCTTAGCCAGGGGCCAATTCCTGACTTTC. This translates into CASSLARGQFLTF.

The table lists this clonotype with a few counts. V gene TRBV4-1 combines with J gene TRBJ2-4, with D unresolved. Trimming removed 4 bases from V and 10 bases from J, with 20 bases in between. The CDR3 has 15 residues. Germline CDR1 reads MGHRA; CDR2 reads YSYEKL. The CDR3 region is CASSPLGSRQEIQYF. The DNA for the CDR3 is TGCGCCAGCAGCCCGCTAGGCTCACGGCAAGAGATTCAGTACTTC.

This clonotype has just a few counts. The chain has TRBV6-2 or TRBV6-3 and TRBJ2-2; D may match TRBD1 or TRBD2 (5 bases each). This CDR3 is built from 18 residues. Trimming cost V 0 bases and J 0 bases, with 14 bases left between them. CDR1 is MNHEY and CDR2 is SVGEGT in the germline V gene. The CDR3 reads CASSYSRGRTTNTGELFF. CDR3 coding DNA: TGTGCCAGCAGTTACTCGAGGGGAAGGACAACGAACACCGGGGAGCTGTTTTTT.

This clonotype was counted a few times. V usage is TRBV5-1 and J usage is TRBJ2-7, with 7 bases identical to TRBD1. The germline CDR1 and CDR2 sequences are SGHRS and YFSETQ. CDR3 size: 16 residues. Trimming cost V 2 bases and J 3 bases; bases outside gene matches: 11. The CDR3: CASSFTGASNLYEQYF. CDR3 bases: TGCGCCAGCAGCTTTACAGGGGCTTCCAACCTCTACGAGCAGTACTTC. The variable domain in full, completed from reference TRBV5-1 and TRBJ2-7, reads KAGVTQTPRYLIKTRGQQVTLSCSPISGHRSVSWYQQTPGQGLQFLFEYFSETQRNKGNFPGRFSGRQFSNSRSEMNVSTLELGDSALYLCASSFTGASNLYEQYFGPGTRLTVT.

The table lists this clonotype with many counts. The gene calls are TRBV7-9 and TRBJ2-7, with 8 positions matching TRBD1. This CDR3 contains 16 residues. Germline V CDR1 and CDR2: SEHNR, FQNEAQ (reference sequence). Trimming took 4 bases from V and 3 from J; bases not matched to a gene: 11. The DNA for the CDR3 is TGTGCCAGCAGCTCCCACGACAGGGGCGGATTCTACGAGCAGTACTTC. This sequence encodes CASSSHDRGGFYEQYF. The variable domain in full, completed from reference TRBV7-9 and TRBJ2-7, reads DTGVSQNPRHKITKRGQNVTFRCDPISEHNRLYWYRQTLGQGPEFLTYFQNEAQLEKSRLLSDRFSAERPKGSFSTLEIQRTEQGDSAMYLCASSSHDRGGFYEQYFGPGTRLTVT.

This clonotype was seen more than once but under ten times. Written as DNA, the CDR3 is TGCAGTGCTAGAGATGGGGGGAGCAATCAGCCCCAGCATTTT. Translated: CSARDGGSNQPQHF. The genes are TRBV20-1 and TRBJ1-5; tentative D call: TRBD1 (5 bases). The CDR3 has 14 amino acids. V lost 0 bases and J lost 1, with 7 bases in between. Germline values: CDR1 DFQATT, CDR2 SNEGSKA (reference sequence).

The genes are TRBV9 and TRBJ2-5; D is unresolved. This CDR3 spans 14 amino acids. Germline CDR1 reads SGDLS; CDR2 reads YYNGEE. The V end lost 0 bases, the J end lost 0 bases, and 6 bases lay between the germline ends. CDR3 nucleotide sequence: TGTGCCAGCAGCGTAGATCGGTACCAAGAGACCCAGTACTTC. This encodes CASSVDRYQETQYF.

In its sample, this clonotype was seen once. This rearrangement joins TRBV10-3 to TRBJ2-5; TRBD1 is a possible D gene (5 bases). V lost 0 bases and J lost 4, with 9 bases in between. The germline CDR1 and CDR2 sequences are ENHRY and SYGVKD. There are 14 residues in the CDR3. The CDR3 DNA reads as TGTGCCATCAGTGAGTCGCAGGGCGCAGAGACCCAGTACTTC. This translates into CAISESQGAETQYF.